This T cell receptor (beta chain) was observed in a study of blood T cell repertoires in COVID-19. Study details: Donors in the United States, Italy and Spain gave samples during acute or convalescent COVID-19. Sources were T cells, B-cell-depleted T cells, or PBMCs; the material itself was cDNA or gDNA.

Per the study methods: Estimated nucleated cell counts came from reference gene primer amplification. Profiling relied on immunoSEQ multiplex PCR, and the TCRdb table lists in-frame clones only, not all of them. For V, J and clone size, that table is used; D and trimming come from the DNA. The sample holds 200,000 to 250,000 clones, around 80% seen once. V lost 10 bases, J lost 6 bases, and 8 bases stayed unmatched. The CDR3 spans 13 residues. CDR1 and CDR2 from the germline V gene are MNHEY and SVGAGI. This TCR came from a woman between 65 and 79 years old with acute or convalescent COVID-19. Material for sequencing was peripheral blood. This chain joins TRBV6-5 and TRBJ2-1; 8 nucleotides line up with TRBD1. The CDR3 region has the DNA TGTGCCACAGCCTCGGACAGGGTCAATGAGCAGTTCTTC. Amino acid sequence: CATASDRVNEQFF.